Shown below are 21 T cell receptor beta chains from a single sample sequenced in a study of blood T cell repertoires in COVID-19. Generated by immunoSEQ multiplex PCR, the TCRdb table keeps only in-frame clones and is missing some. Seen here are about 180,000 clones, around 83% observed once, and the top ten hold around 5%. The specimen was peripheral blood. Source of these receptors: a woman between 50 and 59 years old with COVID-19, enrolled during active disease.

Points on this clone: The sample contains more than one DNA sequence encoding this CDR3. The chain recombines TRBV9 with TRBJ1-3; no clear D gene. The CDR3 consists of 14 residues. In germline, CDR1 is SGDLS, CDR2 YYNGEE. V lost 2 bases and J 1 base, leaving 7 bases between the germline ends. CDR3 in amino acids: CASSVEGSGNTIYF. CDR3 in DNA: TGTGCCAGCAGCGTGGAGGGATCTGGAAACACCATATATTTT.

The rearrangement joins TRBV19 to TRBJ1-1; possibly TRBD1 for D (5 bases). The CDR3 contains 15 residues. Per germline, CDR1 LNHDA and CDR2 SQIVND (reference sequence). The V end lost 7 bases, the J end lost 1 base, and 16 bases lay between the germline ends. The CDR3: CASTLQAGSNTEAFF. In nucleotides, the CDR3 is TGTGCCAGTACCCTCCAGGCAGGGTCGAACACTGAAGCTTTCTTT.

This chain uses TRBV19 with TRBJ2-1; 10 bases line up with TRBD1. The V gene end was trimmed by 5 bases and the J gene end by 7 bases; junction bases not matched to a gene: 5. The CDR3 has 14 amino acids. CDR1 is LNHDA, CDR2 SQIVND, per germline (reference sequence). The DNA for the CDR3 is TGTGCCAGTAGTCCTTGGACAGGGGGGAATGAGCAGTTCTTC. This translates into CASSPWTGGNEQFF.

The chain carries TRBV19 and TRBJ1-5; a weak D match, TRBD1 (5 bases). This CDR3 contains 16 residues. The germline gives CDR1 LNHDA, CDR2 SQIVND (reference sequence). V was trimmed by 3 bases and J by 1 base, leaving 13 bases between them. CDR3 amino acids: CASSIAGPNSNQPQHF. CDR3 bases: TGTGCCAGTAGTATTGCGGGACCCAACAGCAATCAGCCCCAGCATTTT. Together with reference TRBV19 and TRBJ1-5, the CDR3 gives the full variable domain: DGGITQSPKYLFRKEGQNVTLSCEQNLNHDAMYWYRQDPGQGLRLIYYSQIVNDFQKGDIAEGYSVSREKKESFPLTVTSAQKNPTAFYLCASSIAGPNSNQPQHFGDGTRLSIL.

The chain employs TRBV7-3 and TRBJ2-5; D might be TRBD2 (5 bases). CDR1 and CDR2 (germline): SGHTA, FQGTGA. V lost 5 bases and J 4 bases, leaving 5 bases between the germline ends. CDR3 size: 11 residues. The CDR3 loop is CASSRGETQYF. DNA of the CDR3: TGTGCCAGCAGCCGGGGAGAGACCCAGTACTTC.

CDR3 DNA sequence: TGTGCCAGCAGCTCGAGGGAGGAAACTGAAGCTTTCTTT. This sequence encodes CASSSREETEAFF. The genes are TRBV6-5 and TRBJ1-1; no definite D call. The ends were cut back, 6 bases at V and 5 bases at J, with 13 bases in the middle. Per germline, CDR1 MNHEY and CDR2 SVGAGI. The CDR3 has 13 residues.

The rearrangement links TRBV19 to TRBJ1-5, with 7 bases that match TRBD1. The ends lost 9 bases at V and 0 bases at J; junction bases unmatched: 5. Germline CDR1 is LNHDA and CDR2 is SQIVND (reference sequence). The CDR3 has 14 amino acids. The DNA of the CDR3 is TGTGCCAGCCGGACAGGAGTTAGCAATCAGCCCCAGCATTTT. Its translation is CASRTGVSNQPQHF.

CDR3 region: CASSPPTGGPSGSYNEQFF. In DNA, the CDR3 is TGTGCCAGCTCACCACCGACGGGGGGCCCCTCGGGCTCCTACAATGAGCAGTTCTTC. The chain couples TRBV18 to TRBJ2-1; a weak D match, TRBD2 (7 bases). V was pared by 0 bases and J by 0 bases, with 18 bases between. This CDR3 spans 19 amino acids. Germline values: CDR1 KGHSH, CDR2 LQKENI.

The genes are TRBV6-2 or TRBV6-3 and TRBJ2-7; 7 nucleotides align to TRBD1. The CDR3 runs to 15 residues. Trimming removed 2 bases from V and 3 bases from J; junction bases left unmatched: 7. CDR1 MNHEY and CDR2 SVGEGT come from the germline V gene. CDR3 nucleotides: TGTGCCAGCAGTTACCCGGACAGGAGCGACTACGAGCAGTACTTC. Translated: CASSYPDRSDYEQYF.

The chain links TRBV6-4 to TRBJ2-1; 7 positions match TRBD2. The CDR3 length is 16 residues. The germline CDR1 and CDR2 sequences are MRHNA and SNTAGT. V gave up 8 bases and J gave up 3 bases; unmatched junction bases: 13. CDR3: CASVARELADYNEQFF. The CDR3 coding sequence is TGTGCCAGCGTGGCCCGAGAGCTAGCGGACTACAATGAGCAGTTCTTC.

The rearrangement uses TRBV24-1 and TRBJ2-1; D is perhaps TRBD2 (5 bases). This CDR3 is built from 14 residues. V gave up 9 bases and J gave up 0 bases, with 11 bases separating them. Germline V gene lookup returns CDR1 KGHDR and CDR2 SFDVKD. The CDR3 is CATSQGSSYNEQFF. The CDR3 bases are TGTGCCACCTCACAAGGGAGCTCCTACAATGAGCAGTTCTTC.

This chain links TRBV3-1 (or the pseudogene TRBV3-2) with TRBJ1-4; D unresolved. There are 13 residues in the CDR3. V was cut by 2 bases and J by 7 bases, with 8 bases left in between. Germline values: CDR1 LGHDT, CDR2 YNNKEL (reference sequence). In nucleotides, the CDR3 is TGTGCCAGCAGCCAAAAATTTCGTGAAAAACTGTTTTTT. It yields the protein CASSQKFREKLFF.

At least ten counts were recorded for this clone. This chain links TRBV7-3 with TRBJ2-2; TRBD2 aligns across 9 bases. CDR1 and CDR2 from the germline V gene are SGHTA and FQGTGA. The CDR3 has 15 residues. V lost 5 bases to trimming and J lost 1 base; unmatched junction nucleotides: 2. The CDR3 loop reads CASSQTSGNTGELFF. For the CDR3, the DNA is TGTGCCAGCAGCCAGACTAGCGGGAACACCGGGGAGCTGTTTTTT.

The chain links TRBV29-1 to TRBJ1-4; TRBD1 might be the D (5 bases). This CDR3 has 12 amino acids. Germline CDR1 reads SQVTM; CDR2 reads ANQGSEA. V lost 0 bases and J lost 8, with 7 bases in between. The CDR3 DNA reads as TGCAGCGTTGAAGATTCAGGGGAAAAACTGTTTTTT. Amino acid sequence: CSVEDSGEKLFF. Full variable domain (remainder filled in from reference TRBV29-1 and TRBJ1-4): SAVISQKPSRDICQRGTSLTIQCQVDSQVTMMFWYRQQPGQSLTLIATANQGSEATYESGFVIDKFPISRPNLTFSTLTVSNMSPEDSSIYLCSVEDSGEKLFFGSGTQLSVL.

This rearrangement joins TRBV7-9 to TRBJ1-3, with D unresolved. Trimming stripped 5 bases from V and 4 bases from J, with 12 bases between. CDR1 is SEHNR and CDR2 is FQNEAQ in the germline V gene (reference sequence). CDR3 length: 14 residues. The CDR3 DNA sequence: TGTGCCAGCAGCCCCCCGGGAGGAGGAAACACCATATATTTT. It codes for CASSPPGGGNTIYF. Drawing the rest from reference TRBV7-9 and TRBJ1-3, the complete variable domain is DTGVSQNPRHKITKRGQNVTFRCDPISEHNRLYWYRQTLGQGPEFLTYFQNEAQLEKSRLLSDRFSAERPKGSFSTLEIQRTEQGDSAMYLCASSPPGGGNTIYFGEGSWLTVV.

V is TRBV5-1 and J is TRBJ2-5; 8 bases match TRBD2. CDR3 length: 14 amino acids. Losses at the gene ends were 4 bases for V and 5 bases for J; bases not matched to a gene: 7. Germline V gene data show CDR1 as SGHRS and CDR2 as YFSETQ. The chain's CDR3 is CASSLGGAEETQYF. In DNA, the CDR3 is TGCGCCAGCAGCCTCGGGGGGGCCGAGGAGACCCAGTACTTC.

This clone appeared a single time. The chain carries TRBV29-1 and TRBJ1-2; the match to TRBD1 covers 11 bases. CDR1 SQVTM and CDR2 ANQGSEA come from the germline V gene. The CDR3 has 12 residues. The CDR3 reads CSWDRGTYGYTF. CDR3 nucleotides: TGCAGTTGGGACAGGGGGACCTATGGCTACACCTTC.

In this sample, this clone turned up a few times. The CDR3 loop reads CASSLARESLGGYTF. CDR3 coding DNA: TGTGCCAGCAGCTTAGCGCGGGAGAGTTTGGGGGGCTACACCTTC. The chain uses TRBV7-9 and TRBJ1-2, with D uncertain. The CDR3 runs to 15 residues. V was shortened by 0 bases and J by 8 bases, with 16 bases between the two germline ends. Germline V gene data show CDR1 as SEHNR and CDR2 as FQNEAQ (reference sequence).

In DNA, the CDR3 is TGTGCCAGCAGCTCCGGGACAAACACTGAAGCTTTCTTT. It encodes CASSSGTNTEAFF. J is TRBJ1-1 and V is TRBV5-4; TRBD1 is a possible D gene (6 bases). Trimming removed 3 bases at V and 2 bases at J, with 8 bases between. Germline CDR1 reads SGHNT; CDR2 reads YYREEE (reference sequence). The CDR3 sequence is 13 residues long.

The rearrangement uses TRBV27 and TRBJ2-5; 8 bases are a match to TRBD2. This CDR3 region has 14 residues. The V gene end was trimmed by 6 bases and the J gene end by 5 bases; junction bases not matched to a gene: 8. CDR1 MNHEY and CDR2 SMNVEV come from the germline V gene (reference sequence). CDR3 nucleotide sequence: TGTGCCAGCAGGAGCGGGGGCTTCGGGGAGACCCAGTACTTC. It is translated as CASRSGGFGETQYF.

The genes are TRBV11-1 and TRBJ2-1; 7 bases line up with TRBD1. The CDR3 length is 12 residues. V lost 5 bases to trimming and J lost 6 bases; unmatched junction nucleotides: 1. Germline-derived CDR1 and CDR2 are SGHAT and FQDESV (reference sequence). CDR3 DNA: TGTGCCAGCAGCAGGGACAGCAATGAGCAGTTCTTC. As protein: CASSRDSNEQFF.